The 32 T cell receptor beta chains presented below share a single source sample, sequenced in a study of cytomegalovirus exposure and HLA in healthy donors. The PCR made use of 60 Vbeta and 13 Jbeta primers. Clones were read by immunoSEQ multiplex PCR, and TCRdb kept only the in-frame ones, dropping some. The table lists some 200,000 clones, roughly a tenth of them singletons. The specimen sequenced was PBMCs. The origin of the receptors is a young woman in good health and CMV-seropositive.

The chain has TRBV18 and TRBJ1-5; D may be TRBD1 (6 bases). Deletions cut 3 bases from V and 7 bases from J, with 13 bases between. The CDR3 consists of 14 residues. Germline V lookup: CDR1 KGHSH, CDR2 LQKENI. The CDR3, as DNA: TGTGCCAGCTCACCCCTCAAGGGGGACCAGCCCCAGCATTTT. Protein product: CASSPLKGDQPQHF.

This chain connects TRBV27 to TRBJ2-7; D possibly corresponds to TRBD2 (5 bases). Trimming removed 3 bases from V and 5 bases from J, with 8 bases in between. The CDR3 spans 12 residues. Looked up from germline, CDR1 is MNHEY and CDR2 is SMNVEV (reference sequence). The chain's CDR3 is CASSFGEHEQYF. The CDR3 DNA sequence: TGTGCCAGCAGTTTCGGGGAGCACGAGCAGTACTTC.

This chain uses TRBV27 with TRBJ2-7; TRBD1 agrees at 9 bases. This CDR3 comprises 15 residues. Trimming removed 2 bases from V and 4 bases from J; junction bases left unmatched: 6. Germline V gene lookup returns CDR1 MNHEY and CDR2 SMNVEV (reference sequence). The CDR3 coding sequence is TGTGCCAGCAGTTTAAGGAGACAGGGGGGTTACGAGCAGTACTTC. Encoded protein: CASSLRRQGGYEQYF.

This clone was counted between two and nine times. The chain combines TRBV19 with TRBJ1-2; 7 bases agree with TRBD1. Per the germline V gene, CDR1 is LNHDA and CDR2 is SQIVND (reference sequence). Trimming removed 1 base from V and 4 bases from J; junction bases left unmatched: 3. This CDR3 comprises 14 residues. CDR3 DNA: TGTGCCAGTAGTATAGGACAGGGAGTCTATGGCTACACCTTC. Translated, it gives CASSIGQGVYGYTF.

Notes on this clone: The same CDR3 arises from other DNA sequences in this sample as well. The chain recombines TRBV6-1 with TRBJ2-7; D is perhaps TRBD2 (5 bases). The germline V and J ends were trimmed by 1 base and 0 bases, with 7 bases remaining between them. The CDR3 is made up of 14 amino acids. Germline assignment: CDR1 MNHNS and CDR2 SASEGT. In DNA form, the CDR3 reads TGTGCCAGCAGTGAAGGAGGGAGCTCCTACGAGCAGTACTTC. This gives the protein CASSEGGSSYEQYF.

The gene calls are TRBV11-2 and TRBJ2-5, with D possibly TRBD2 on 5 matching bases. Germline-derived CDR1 and CDR2 are SGHAT and FQNNGV. This CDR3 comprises 13 residues. Trimming cost V 7 bases and J 3 bases, with 12 bases left between them. The CDR3 sequence is CASTMDWEETQYF. The CDR3 DNA is TGTGCCAGCACTATGGACTGGGAAGAGACCCAGTACTTC.

The chain is built from TRBV19 and TRBJ1-2, with 8 bases identical to TRBD1. CDR1 is LNHDA, CDR2 SQIVND, per germline (reference sequence). The V and J ends lost 5 bases and 8 bases, in that order; junction bases with no gene match: 10. The CDR3 totals 14 residues. The CDR3 sequence is CASSRGQGARGYTF. The CDR3 nucleotides read TGTGCCAGTAGTCGGGGGCAGGGGGCGCGGGGCTACACCTTC.

The V gene is TRBV28, the J gene TRBJ1-1; a possible D gene is TRBD1 (6 bases). There are 15 residues in the CDR3. V was shortened by 5 bases and J by 4 bases, with 17 bases between the two germline ends. Germline CDR1 reads MDHEN; CDR2 reads SYDVKM. CDR3 in amino acids: CASSVTGPGVTEAFF. The CDR3, as DNA: TGTGCCAGCAGTGTCACAGGGCCGGGTGTCACTGAAGCTTTCTTT. The entire variable domain, with the rest obtained from reference TRBV28 and TRBJ1-1, is as follows: DVKVTQSSRYLVKRTGEKVFLECVQDMDHENMFWYRQDPGLGLRLIYFSYDVKMKEKGDIPEGYSVSREKKERFSLILESASTNQTSMYLCASSVTGPGVTEAFFGQGTRLTVV.

This clone occurred a few times. The chain employs TRBV5-6 and TRBJ2-7; 11 bases map to TRBD2. Germline V lookup: CDR1 SGHDT, CDR2 YYEEEE. Trimming removed 2 bases from V and 5 bases from J; junction bases left unmatched: 15. CDR3 size: 18 residues. This chain's CDR3 is CASSFTRVLAGEGDEQYF. DNA of the CDR3: TGTGCCAGCAGCTTCACCAGGGTACTAGCGGGGGAGGGGGACGAGCAGTACTTC.

The chain couples TRBV19 to TRBJ2-1; TRBD2 agrees at 11 bases. Germline values: CDR1 LNHDA, CDR2 SQIVND (reference sequence). V was clipped by 3 bases and J by 6 bases; unmatched bases: 10. This CDR3 is 17 amino acids long. CDR3 loop: CASSIIWPSGRSNEQFF. The DNA for the CDR3 is TGTGCCAGTAGTATTATCTGGCCTAGCGGGAGGAGCAATGAGCAGTTCTTC.

This clone was observed a handful of times. The chain employs TRBV5-1 and TRBJ2-7; 9 bases fit TRBD2. The CDR3 contains 18 residues. CDR1 and CDR2 from the germline V gene are SGHRS and YFSETQ. J was trimmed by 2 bases and V by 0 bases; bases with no gene match: 12. For the CDR3, the DNA is TGCGCCAGCAGCTTGGAACCCCTAGGGGCGGGAGGGCCCTACGAGCAGTACTTC. Residues: CASSLEPLGAGGPYEQYF.

This clone was counted a few times. The rearrangement joins TRBV4-2 to TRBJ2-2; 10 bases fit TRBD2. Trimming cost V 7 bases and J 6 bases; bases outside gene matches: 2. CDR1 LGHNA and CDR2 YNFKEQ come from the germline V gene. CDR3 length equals 13 residues. CDR3 DNA sequence: TGTGCCAGCAATCTAGCGGGAGCCGGGGAGCTGTTTTTT. Translated, it gives CASNLAGAGELFF.

This clone has just a few counts. The rearrangement uses TRBV30 and TRBJ1-4; TRBD1 matches 7 bases. There are 14 residues in the CDR3. Germline loops: CDR1 GTSNPN, CDR2 SVGIG (reference sequence). J gave up 3 bases and V 3 bases, and 4 bases lay outside the gene matches. CDR3 sequence reads: CAWSQTGSNEKLFF. The DNA for the CDR3 is TGTGCCTGGAGCCAGACAGGGTCTAATGAAAAACTGTTTTTT.

This clone was seen a handful of times. Other DNA variants within this sample encode the same CDR3. This chain connects TRBV5-1 to TRBJ1-1; TRBD1 is a possible D gene (6 bases). The CDR3 totals 14 residues. The ends were cut back, 0 bases at V and 5 bases at J, with 11 bases in the middle. The germline V gene encodes CDR1 SGHRS and CDR2 YFSETQ. CDR3 sequence (DNA): TGCGCCAGCAGCTTGGATAGGGGGGGGACTGAAGCTTTCTTT. Encoded protein: CASSLDRGGTEAFF.

The chain uses TRBV19 and TRBJ2-3; D perhaps matches TRBD1 (5 bases). With 5 bases removed from V and 2 bases from J, the gap between germline ends came to 20 bases. The CDR3 is 17 amino acids. CDR1 LNHDA and CDR2 SQIVND come from the germline V gene (reference sequence). The CDR3 is CASSPPAGLLNTDTQYF. CDR3 nucleotide sequence: TGTGCCAGTAGTCCCCCCGCAGGGCTGTTGAACACAGATACGCAGTATTTT.

The rearrangement uses TRBV2 and TRBJ2-7; the D gene is possibly TRBD1 (5 bases). Germline V gene lookup returns CDR1 SNHLY and CDR2 FYNNEI. This CDR3 is built from 15 residues. Trimming removed 5 bases at V and 2 bases at J, with 16 bases between. The CDR3 DNA is TGTGCCAGCAGTAGGAAAGGGGCAGTAACCTACGAGCAGTACTTC. It encodes CASSRKGAVTYEQYF.

The chain recombines TRBV9 with TRBJ2-4, with D possibly TRBD2 on 5 matching bases. Per the germline V gene, CDR1 is SGDLS and CDR2 is YYNGEE. This CDR3 contains 13 residues. V lost 4 bases and J 6 bases, leaving 11 bases between the germline ends. CDR3 in amino acids: CASSHNGGNIQYF. The CDR3 DNA sequence: TGTGCCAGCAGCCATAATGGAGGAAACATTCAGTACTTC.

The chain links TRBV5-1 to TRBJ1-1; TRBD1 matches at 7 bases. The CDR3 has 16 amino acids. Trimming removed 1 base from V and 2 bases from J; junction bases left unmatched: 8. Germline CDR1 is SGHRS and CDR2 is YFSETQ. CDR3 loop: CASSLLAQGINTEAFF. CDR3 nucleotides: TGCGCCAGCAGCTTGCTCGCACAGGGGATTAACACTGAAGCTTTCTTT.

The chain carries TRBV2 and TRBJ1-2; 9 bases match TRBD1. This CDR3 has 14 amino acids. V shed 7 bases and J 2 bases; nucleotides not matched to a gene: 5. Germline V CDR1 and CDR2: SNHLY, FYNNEI. CDR3 DNA sequence: TGTGCCAGCACCCTGGGACAGGGAAACTATGGCTACACCTTC. Its protein product is CASTLGQGNYGYTF.

This clone was seen a single time. V is TRBV29-1 and J is TRBJ2-3, with 9 bases fitting TRBD2. The V segment lost 4 bases and the J segment 6 bases; nucleotides outside the gene matches: 8. Per the germline V gene, CDR1 is SQVTM and CDR2 is ANQGSEA. This CDR3 comprises 14 residues. The CDR3 spells CSVAEAGGGDTQYF. Written as DNA, the CDR3 is TGCAGCGTTGCTGAAGCGGGAGGTGGGGATACGCAGTATTTT.

The chain joins TRBV9 to TRBJ1-2; 9 nucleotides match TRBD1. With 0 bases clipped from V and 5 bases from J, the junction kept 5 bases outside the gene matches. The CDR3 spans 15 residues. Looked up from germline, CDR1 is SGDLS and CDR2 is YYNGEE. DNA of the CDR3: TGTGCCAGCAGCGTAGGACAGGGGGTGTGGTATGGCTACACCTTC. Translating it yields CASSVGQGVWYGYTF.

The V call is TRBV10-3, the J call TRBJ1-4; 9 bases line up with TRBD1. Germline trimming cut 6 bases from V and 8 bases from J; bases unmatched to any gene: 16. CDR3 length: 17 amino acids. Germline V gene lookup returns CDR1 ENHRY and CDR2 SYGVKD. CDR3: CAIRSGTGPLLAEKLFF. In nucleotides, the CDR3 is TGTGCCATCAGATCCGGGACAGGGCCACTCCTCGCGGAAAAACTGTTTTTT.

This clone showed up just a few times. The chain combines TRBV2 with TRBJ2-2; 7 bases line up with TRBD1. Trimming at V came to 8 bases and at J to 7 bases, leaving 7 bases not matched to a gene. Germline V gene lookup returns CDR1 SNHLY and CDR2 FYNNEI. This CDR3 has 13 residues. The CDR3: CASGKGAGGELFF. The DNA for the CDR3 is TGTGCCAGCGGCAAGGGGGCGGGCGGGGAGCTGTTTTTT.

This sequence joins TRBV21-1 and TRBJ2-7; TRBD2 was called by the table and not checked on the DNA. TRBV21-1 is noted as a pseudogene. This CDR3 contains 19 residues. In DNA form, the CDR3 reads TGTGCCAGCAGCCTCTTTAAGTCGAGGGCGGGACTGGTTGTCTACGAGCAGTACTTC. This gives the protein CASSLFKSRAGLVVYEQYF.

The chain has TRBV6-1 and TRBJ1-5; D is perhaps TRBD1 (6 bases). The CDR3 is 14 amino acids. Trimming took 6 bases from V and 0 from J, leaving 9 bases between them. CDR1 is MNHNS and CDR2 is SASEGT in the germline V gene. The CDR3: CASSGTHSNQPQHF. The DNA of the CDR3 is TGTGCCAGCAGCGGGACACATAGCAATCAGCCCCAGCATTTT.

The chain links TRBV7-9 to TRBJ2-7; 9 bases align to TRBD2. J lost 7 bases, V lost 6 bases, and 10 bases had no gene match. The germline V gene has CDR1 SEHNR and CDR2 FQNEAQ (reference sequence). This CDR3 has 14 residues. CDR3 nucleotide sequence: TGTGCCAGCAGTAACGGCGGGAGGGCCTGGGAGCAGTACTTC. It encodes CASSNGGRAWEQYF.

In its sample, this clone was seen once. The CDR3 region has the DNA TGTGCCAGCAGTGCGGTGGCGGGAGGGCACAATGAGCAGTTCTTC. Amino acid sequence: CASSAVAGGHNEQFF. This rearrangement joins TRBV2 to TRBJ2-1; 9 bases are shared with TRBD2. The junction had 6 bases not matched to a gene; V was cut back by 4 bases and J by 5 bases. CDR3 length: 15 residues. Per germline, CDR1 SNHLY and CDR2 FYNNEI.

This chain links TRBV11-2 with TRBJ2-3, with D possibly being TRBD1 (5 bases). CDR3 length: 13 residues. Trimming shortened V by 0 bases and J by 6 bases, and 7 bases separated the two germline ends. The germline V gene has CDR1 SGHAT and CDR2 FQNNGV. Written as DNA, the CDR3 is TGTGCCAGCAGCTTAGACAGGGCCGATACGCAGTATTTT. Translated, it gives CASSLDRADTQYF.

This clone was seen a few times. The chain combines TRBV19 with TRBJ1-4; maybe TRBD1 (5 bases). Germline loops: CDR1 LNHDA, CDR2 SQIVND (reference sequence). This CDR3 is built from 14 residues. V was cut by 2 bases and J by 6 bases, with 10 bases left in between. CDR3 loop: CASSIRREDEKLFF. The CDR3 region has the DNA TGTGCCAGTAGTATACGCAGGGAAGATGAAAAACTGTTTTTT. Supplemented by reference TRBV19 and TRBJ1-4, the full variable domain reads DGGITQSPKYLFRKEGQNVTLSCEQNLNHDAMYWYRQDPGQGLRLIYYSQIVNDFQKGDIAEGYSVSREKKESFPLTVTSAQKNPTAFYLCASSIRREDEKLFFGSGTQLSVL.

There are a few counts of this clone. The chain employs TRBV9 and TRBJ2-1; D gene ambiguous. Germline CDR1 and CDR2: SGDLS and YYNGEE. The ends were cut back, 0 bases at V and 3 bases at J, with 10 bases in the middle. The CDR3 totals 15 residues. CDR3 region: CASSVVEEIYNEQFF. The CDR3 DNA follows: TGTGCCAGCAGCGTAGTAGAGGAAATCTACAATGAGCAGTTCTTC.

This clone came up a few times. The chain joins TRBV7-2 to TRBJ2-1, with TRBD2 matching 8 bases. The CDR3 loop spans 17 amino acids. The V gene's germline CDR1 is SGHTA and CDR2 FQGNSA. The J segment lost 0 bases and the V segment lost 2 bases, leaving 6 bases of the junction unmatched. The CDR3 loop reads CASSLIYSGSSYNEQFF. In nucleotides, the CDR3 is TGTGCCAGCAGCTTAATCTACAGCGGGAGCTCCTACAATGAGCAGTTCTTC.

In its sample, this clone was seen a few times. The chain carries TRBV19 and TRBJ1-4; a possible D gene is TRBD1 (5 bases). The CDR3 runs 15 residues. The V end lost 6 bases, the J end lost 3 bases, and 14 bases lay between the germline ends. Germline V CDR1 and CDR2: LNHDA, SQIVND (reference sequence). The CDR3 DNA sequence: TGTGCCAGTAGGGACAACCCTGTCGCTAATGAAAAACTGTTTTTT. Translated: CASRDNPVANEKLFF. The complete variable domain, with remaining parts taken from reference TRBV19 and TRBJ1-4, reads DGGITQSPKYLFRKEGQNVTLSCEQNLNHDAMYWYRQDPGQGLRLIYYSQIVNDFQKGDIAEGYSVSREKKESFPLTVTSAQKNPTAFYLCASRDNPVANEKLFFGSGTQLSVL.